The rows below give T cell receptor beta chains drawn from one sample of a study of regulatory dendritic cells for organ transplantation. Sequencing was performed with immunoSEQ multiplex PCR; in TCRdb, only in-frame clones are kept and a portion is missing. The table has about 38,000 clones, 85% to 95% seen once. The source material was naive CD8+ T cells from blood. Receptors were obtained from a human donor in good health. Each CDR3 is given with its conserved first and last residue. A D gene is named only where the DNA matches it firmly. Clone size appears in some rows only: once, few, many, or a class for an expanded clone.

TRBJ2-3 TRBV15 TRBD2 NA TGTGCCACCAGCGGGGGACTAGCGCATAACACAGATACGCAGTATTTT CATSGGLAHNTDTQYF
TRBJ2-7 TRBV7-9 TRBD1 once TGTGCCAGCAGCAAAACAGGGGGCAGTTCCTACGAGCAGTACTTC CASSKTGGSSYEQYF
TRBJ2-1 TRBV19 TRBD2 once TGTGCCAGTAGTGTCACTAGCGGAGGCTACAATGAGCAGTTCTTC CASSVTSGGYNEQFF
TRBJ2-7 TRBV7-9 TRBD1 NA TGTGCCAGCAGCTTCCCGGGACAGGGAGGGGACGAGCAGTACTTC CASSFPGQGGDEQYF
TRBJ1-4 TRBV29-1 NA NA TGCAGCGTTTGGTCGGAAAAACTGTTTTTT CSVWSEKLFF
TRBJ2-7 TRBV27 NA NA TGTGCCAGCAGTTTAGCGGGCACCTCCGAGCAGTACTTC CASSLAGTSEQYF
TRBJ2-1 TRBV11-3 NA NA TGTGCCAGCAGCTTAGCGGGCCTCTACAATGAGCAGTTCTTC CASSLAGLYNEQFF
TRBJ1-2 TRBV19 TRBD1 once TGTGCCAGTAGTCCAGGGGGCGCTAACTATGGCTACACCTTC CASSPGGANYGYTF
TRBJ2-7 TRBV9 NA NA TGTGCCAGCAGCGTAGGAGGGTACGAGCAGTACTTC CASSVGGYEQYF
TRBJ2-2 TRBV7-9 NA NA TGTGCCAGCAGCGTGGGCGGCAGGGGATACCCTGAGCTGTTTTTT CASSVGGRGYPELFF
TRBJ2-3 TRBV15 NA NA TGTGCCACCAGCAGAGGGGTCCCCACAGATACGCAGTATTTT CATSRGVPTDTQYF
TRBJ2-7 TRBV15 NA NA TGTGCCACCAGCAGAGGGTTCGGGTACGAGCAGTACTTC CATSRGFGYEQYF
TRBJ2-3 TRBV30 NA NA TGTGCCTGGGGACTCGGCTTGGGGACAGATACGCAGTATTTT CAWGLGLGTDTQYF
TRBJ2-5 TRBV28 NA NA TGTGCCAGCAGTGCCGGGGGCGGGCAAGAGACCCAGTACTTC CASSAGGGQETQYF
TRBJ2-1 TRBV5-1 TRBD1 NA TGCGCCAGCAGCTACACAGGGGGCAGCTCCTACAATGAGCAGTTCTTC CASSYTGGSSYNEQFF
TRBJ2-7 TRBV11-2 NA NA TGTGCCAGCAGCCGGGACTTCTTGTACGAGCAGTACTTC CASSRDFLYEQYF
TRBJ1-1 TRBV9 NA NA TGTGCCAGCAGCGGGATGGGTGAAGCTTTCTTT CASSGMGEAFF
TRBJ1-5 TRBV28 TRBD1 NA TGTGCCAGCAGGCCGACAGGGGGTCACACCAGCAATCAGCCCCAGCATTTT CASRPTGGHTSNQPQHF
TRBJ1-1 TRBV4-1 NA NA TGCGCCAGCAGTAGTCATGTGAACACTGAAGCTTTCTTT CASSSHVNTEAFF
TRBJ2-6 TRBV10-3 NA NA TGTGCCATCAGTGAGCCTGGGGCCAACGTCCTGACTTTC CAISEPGANVLTF
TRBJ2-5 TRBV6-5 TRBD2 NA TGTGCCAGCGGGACTAGAGAGACCCAGTACTTC CASGTRETQYF
TRBJ1-2 TRBV9 NA NA TGTGCCAGCAGCGCCGGGTTCAAAGGCTACACCTTC CASSAGFKGYTF
TRBJ1-1 TRBV30 NA few TGTGCCTGGACCGGGGTTATGAACACTGAAGCTTTCTTT CAWTGVMNTEAFF
TRBJ2-7 TRBV15 NA once TGTGCCACCAGCAGAGCCGGGACCGATTCCTACGAGCAGTACTTC CATSRAGTDSYEQYF
TRBJ1-4 TRBV9 NA once TGTGCCAGCAGCGTTACCGGGACGGTGAATGAAAAACTGTTTTTT CASSVTGTVNEKLFF
TRBJ1-4 TRBV10-2 NA NA TGCGCCAGCAGTGAGTCCGGGGACCCGGGAGGTGAAAAACTGTTTTTT CASSESGDPGGEKLFF
TRBJ1-1 TRBV19 NA NA TGTGCCACCCGGGGGGGGCCAACTGAAGCTTTCTTT CATRGGPTEAFF
TRBJ2-3 TRBV2 TRBD2 NA TGTGCCAGCAGCTCAACTAGCGGGGGGACCACAGATACGCAGTATTTT CASSSTSGGTTDTQYF
TRBJ1-2 TRBV7-9 NA NA TGTGCCAGCAGCTTAGATTCTTTCGACGGATACTATGGCTACACCTTC CASSLDSFDGYYGYTF
TRBJ1-1 TRBV6-5 TRBD1 NA TGTGCCACGACAGGGGGCGGGAACACTGAAGCTTTCTTT CATTGGGNTEAFF
TRBJ2-7 TRBV7-9 TRBD1 once TGTGCCAGCAGCACAACAGGGGTCGGGGAGCAGTACTTC CASSTTGVGEQYF
TRBJ2-1 TRBV5-1 TRBD2 once TGCGCCAGCAGCAGGGCGGGAGGCTACAATGAGCAGTTCTTC CASSRAGGYNEQFF
TRBJ2-1 TRBV27 TRBD1 NA TGTGCCAGCAGTTCTATCTTCGGGACAGGGGCACCCTACAATGAGCAGTTCTTC CASSSIFGTGAPYNEQFF